This T cell receptor beta chain stems from a study of cytomegalovirus exposure and HLA in healthy donors. This CDR3 is built from 13 residues. Per germline, CDR1 LNHNV and CDR2 YYDKDF (reference sequence). Trimming took 8 bases from V and 0 from J, leaving 8 bases between them. The PCR made use of 60 Vbeta and 13 Jbeta primers. The repertoire was sequenced with immunoSEQ multiplex PCR; TCRdb's copy has only in-frame clones and lacks some. Its table lists roughly 51,000 clones. The clonotype was recovered from a woman aged 45 to 65 in good health and CMV-seropositive. Source material: PBMCs. The chain combines TRBV15 with TRBJ1-3; no reliable D call. The chain's CDR3 is CATELSSGNTIYF. The DNA for the CDR3 is TGTGCCACCGAACTATCCTCTGGAAACACCATATATTTT.